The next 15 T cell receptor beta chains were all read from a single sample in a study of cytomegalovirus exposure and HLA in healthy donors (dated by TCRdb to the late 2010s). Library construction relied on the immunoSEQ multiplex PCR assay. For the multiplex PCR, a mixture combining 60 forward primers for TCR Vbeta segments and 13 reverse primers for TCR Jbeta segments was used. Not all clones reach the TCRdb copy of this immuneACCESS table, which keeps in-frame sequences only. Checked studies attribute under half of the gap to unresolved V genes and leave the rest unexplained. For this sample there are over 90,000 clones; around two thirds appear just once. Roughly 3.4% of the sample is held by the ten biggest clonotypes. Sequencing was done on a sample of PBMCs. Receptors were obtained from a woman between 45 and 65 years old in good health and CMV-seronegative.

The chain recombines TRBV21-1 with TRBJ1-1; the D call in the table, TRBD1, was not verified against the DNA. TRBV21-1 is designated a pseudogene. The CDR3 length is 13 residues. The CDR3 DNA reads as TGTGCCAGCGGAAGTACAGGGGACACTGAAGCTTTCTTT. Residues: CASGSTGDTEAFF.

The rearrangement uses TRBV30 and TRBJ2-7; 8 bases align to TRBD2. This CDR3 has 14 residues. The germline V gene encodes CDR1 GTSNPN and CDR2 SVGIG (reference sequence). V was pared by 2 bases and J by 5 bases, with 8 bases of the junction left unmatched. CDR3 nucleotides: TGTGCCTGGAGTCGACTAGCGCTCGGGGACGAGCAGTACTTC. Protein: CAWSRLALGDEQYF. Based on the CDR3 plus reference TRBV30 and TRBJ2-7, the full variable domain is SQTIHQWPATLVQPVGSPLSLECTVEGTSNPNLYWYRQAAGRGLQLLFYSVGIGQISSEVPQNLSASRPQDRQFILSSKKLLLSDSGFYLCAWSRLALGDEQYFGPGTRLTVT.

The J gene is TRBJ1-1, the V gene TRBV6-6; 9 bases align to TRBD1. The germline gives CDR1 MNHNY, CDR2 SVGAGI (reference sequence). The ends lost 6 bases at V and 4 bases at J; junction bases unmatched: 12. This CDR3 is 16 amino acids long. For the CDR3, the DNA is TGTGCCAGCAGCACGACCCACAGGGGGCAAGGCACTGAAGCTTTCTTT. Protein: CASSTTHRGQGTEAFF.

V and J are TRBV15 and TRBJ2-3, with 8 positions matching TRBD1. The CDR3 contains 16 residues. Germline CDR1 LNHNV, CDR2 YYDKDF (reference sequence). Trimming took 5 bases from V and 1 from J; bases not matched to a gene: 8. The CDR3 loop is CATSRPKTGGTDTQYF. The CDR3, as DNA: TGTGCCACCAGCCGCCCAAAGACAGGGGGCACAGATACGCAGTATTTT.

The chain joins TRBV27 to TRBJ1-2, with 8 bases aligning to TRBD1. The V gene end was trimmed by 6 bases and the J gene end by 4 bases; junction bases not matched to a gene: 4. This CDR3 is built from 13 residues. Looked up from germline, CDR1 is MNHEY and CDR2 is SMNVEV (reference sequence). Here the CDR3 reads CASSKDRVYGYTF. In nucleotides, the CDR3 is TGTGCCAGCAGCAAGGACAGGGTCTATGGCTACACCTTC.

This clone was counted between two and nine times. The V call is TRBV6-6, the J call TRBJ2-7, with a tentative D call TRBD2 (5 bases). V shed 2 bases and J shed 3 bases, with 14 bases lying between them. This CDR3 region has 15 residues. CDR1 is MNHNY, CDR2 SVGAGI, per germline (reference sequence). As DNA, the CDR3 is TGTGCCAGCAGTTACCGGGGTTTCGCCAGCTACGAGCAGTACTTC. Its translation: CASSYRGFASYEQYF.

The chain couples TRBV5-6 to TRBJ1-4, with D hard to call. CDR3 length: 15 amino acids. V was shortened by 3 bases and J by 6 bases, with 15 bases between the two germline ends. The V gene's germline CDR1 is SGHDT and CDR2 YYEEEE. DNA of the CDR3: TGTGCCAGCAGCTCGTCCGGGGAAGGAGATGAAAAACTGTTTTTT. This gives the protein CASSSSGEGDEKLFF. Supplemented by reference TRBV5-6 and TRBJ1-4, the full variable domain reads DAGVTQSPTHLIKTRGQQVTLRCSPKSGHDTVSWYQQALGQGPQFIFQYYEEEERQRGNFPDRFSGHQFPNYSSELNVNALLLGDSALYLCASSSSGEGDEKLFFGSGTQLSVL.

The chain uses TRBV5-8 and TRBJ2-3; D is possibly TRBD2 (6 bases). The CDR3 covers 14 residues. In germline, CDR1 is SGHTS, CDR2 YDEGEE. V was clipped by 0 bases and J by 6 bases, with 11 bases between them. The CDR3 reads CASSLVGGEDTQYF. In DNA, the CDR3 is TGTGCCAGCAGCTTGGTCGGAGGGGAGGATACGCAGTATTTT.

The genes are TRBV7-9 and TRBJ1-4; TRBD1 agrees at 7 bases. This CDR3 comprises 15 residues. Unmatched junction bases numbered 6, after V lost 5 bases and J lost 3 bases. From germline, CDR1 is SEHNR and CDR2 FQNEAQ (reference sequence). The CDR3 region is CASSPGTVSNEKLFF. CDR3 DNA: TGTGCCAGCAGCCCAGGGACAGTCTCTAATGAAAAACTGTTTTTT.

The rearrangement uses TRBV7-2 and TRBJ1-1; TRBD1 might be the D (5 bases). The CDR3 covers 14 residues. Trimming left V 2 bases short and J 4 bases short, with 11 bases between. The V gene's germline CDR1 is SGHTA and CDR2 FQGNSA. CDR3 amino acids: CASSLWAGPTEAFF. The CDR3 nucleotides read TGTGCCAGCAGCTTATGGGCAGGGCCCACTGAAGCTTTCTTT. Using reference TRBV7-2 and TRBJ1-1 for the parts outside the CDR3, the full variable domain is GAGVSQSPSNKVTEKGKDVELRCDPISGHTALYWYRQSLGQGLEFLIYFQGNSAPDKSGLPSDRFSAERTGGSVSTLTIQRTQQEDSAVYLCASSLWAGPTEAFFGQGTRLTVV.

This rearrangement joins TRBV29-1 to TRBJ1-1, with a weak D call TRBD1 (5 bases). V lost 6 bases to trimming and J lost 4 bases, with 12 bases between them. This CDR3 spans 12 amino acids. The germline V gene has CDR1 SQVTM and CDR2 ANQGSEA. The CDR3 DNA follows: TGCAGCGTGACCCGGACAACCACTGAAGCTTTCTTT. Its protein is CSVTRTTTEAFF.

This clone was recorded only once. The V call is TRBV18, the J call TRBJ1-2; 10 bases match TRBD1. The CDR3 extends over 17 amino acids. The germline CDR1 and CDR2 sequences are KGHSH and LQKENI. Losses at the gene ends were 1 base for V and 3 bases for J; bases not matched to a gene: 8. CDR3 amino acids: CASSPQLTGGVDYGYTF. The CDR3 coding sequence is TGTGCCAGCTCACCACAACTGACAGGGGGCGTGGACTATGGCTACACCTTC.

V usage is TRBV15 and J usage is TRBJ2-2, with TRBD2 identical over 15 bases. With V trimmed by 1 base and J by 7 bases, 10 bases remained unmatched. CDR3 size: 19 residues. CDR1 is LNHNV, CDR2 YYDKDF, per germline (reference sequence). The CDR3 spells CATSRGRTSGRAGGGELFF. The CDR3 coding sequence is TGTGCCACCAGCAGAGGCAGGACTAGCGGGAGGGCTGGGGGCGGGGAGCTGTTTTTT.

This CDR3 reads CASSLGPTGTGPHEAFF. The CDR3, as DNA: TGTGCCAGCAGCTTGGGGCCCACGGGGACAGGACCACATGAAGCTTTCTTT. This rearrangement joins TRBV5-4 to TRBJ1-1, with 8 bases aligning to TRBD1. This CDR3 contains 17 residues. V lost 0 bases to trimming and J lost 7 bases; unmatched junction nucleotides: 14. CDR1 and CDR2 from the germline V gene are SGHNT and YYREEE (reference sequence).

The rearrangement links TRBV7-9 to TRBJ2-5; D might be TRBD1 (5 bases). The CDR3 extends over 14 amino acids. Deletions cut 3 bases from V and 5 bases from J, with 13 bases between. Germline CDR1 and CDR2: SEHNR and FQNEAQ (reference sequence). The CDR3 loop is CASSLQGLGETQYF. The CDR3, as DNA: TGTGCCAGCAGCTTGCAGGGTTTGGGGGAGACCCAGTACTTC.